Sequencing of this T cell receptor beta chain was carried out in a study of T-cell memory formation after mild COVID-19. Broader study findings: Among clones contracting day 15 to 85, CD4/CD8 was balanced, whereas later expanders leaned CD4+.

Each CDR3 protein is one row after TCRdb ran MiXCR on the 5' RACE reads. The repertoire has fewer than 95,000 distinct CDR3 sequences, approximately 16% of them found once; the top ten carry approximately 40%. This CDR3 region has 13 residues. V gave up 0 bases and J gave up 10 bases, with 10 bases separating them. CDR1 is DFQATT, CDR2 SNEGSKA, per germline (reference sequence). As regards this clonotype: As yet, its antigen is unknown.

The chain has TRBV20-1 and TRBJ1-6, with D uncertain. The clonotype comes from a man between 18 and 29 years old who had mild COVID-19 (a few samples of this study predate the infection). Cell type and time point are not known. The specimen was PBMCs or a T cell subset sorted from them (not recorded which). Here the CDR3 reads CSARDQESSPLHF. The CDR3 nucleotides read TGCAGTGCTAGAGATCAGGAGAGCTCACCCCTCCACTTT.